This entry lists 23 T cell receptor beta chains sequenced from one sample in a study of response to subunit inactivated influenza vaccine. MiXCR, run by TCRdb on the RT-PCR reads, gives a single entry per CDR3 protein. In the table there are 500,000 to 550,000 distinct CDR3 sequences, around 7.9% of which are singletons. The sequences come from PBMCs from blood, collected less than 25 months after vaccination. The source is a man between 45 and 75 years old who received an inactivated influenza vaccine.

This clonotype appeared a few times. CDR3 bases: TGTGCCAGCAGCTCTACCCTCTTTCCAAGAGGGGGCACAGATACGCAGTATTTT. Residues: CASSSTLFPRGGTDTQYF. This chain joins TRBV7-8 and TRBJ2-3; possibly TRBD1 or TRBD2 for D (5 bases each). CDR1 is SGHVS, CDR2 FQNEAQ, per germline. V was cut by 4 bases and J by 1 base, with 21 bases left in between. The CDR3 is made up of 18 amino acids.

CDR3 sequence reads: CASSPDMEETQYF. CDR3 in DNA: TGCGCCAGCAGCCCCGACATGGAGGAGACCCAGTACTTC. The V call is TRBV5-1, the J call TRBJ2-5; D not certain. Germline CDR1 reads SGHRS; CDR2 reads YFSETQ. V was trimmed by 4 bases and J by 5 bases, leaving 12 bases between them. CDR3 length: 13 amino acids. The full variable domain, completed using reference TRBV5-1 and TRBJ2-5, is KAGVTQTPRYLIKTRGQQVTLSCSPISGHRSVSWYQQTPGQGLQFLFEYFSETQRNKGNFPGRFSGRQFSNSRSEMNVSTLELGDSALYLCASSPDMEETQYFGPGTRLLVL.

This clonotype was picked up many times. CDR3 in DNA: TGCAGTGCTCGTTCGGACAGGTCGTCCTACGAGCAGTACTTC. It specifies CSARSDRSSYEQYF. The chain couples TRBV20-1 to TRBJ2-7; 7 nucleotides match TRBD1. The trim removed 5 bases at V and 1 base at J, leaving 8 bases unmatched. Germline V CDR1 and CDR2: DFQATT, SNEGSKA (reference sequence). This CDR3 spans 14 amino acids.

This clonotype showed up many times. The J gene is TRBJ2-1, the V gene TRBV5-1, with 7 nucleotides matching TRBD1. The ends lost 5 bases at V and 3 bases at J; junction bases unmatched: 11. The length of the CDR3 is 16 residues. CDR1 is SGHRS and CDR2 is YFSETQ in the germline V gene. In DNA, the CDR3 is TGCGCCAGCAGGGGGTCTGACAGGGCGGACTACAATGAGCAGTTCTTC. Protein sequence: CASRGSDRADYNEQFF.

The chain links TRBV29-1 to TRBJ2-1; D may be TRBD2 (5 bases). Trimming took off 4 bases at V and 2 bases at J, with 9 bases between the two ends. This CDR3 contains 13 residues. Germline V gene lookup returns CDR1 SQVTM and CDR2 ANQGSEA. Here the CDR3 reads CSVVSETYNEQFF. CDR3 DNA: TGCAGCGTTGTTAGCGAGACCTACAATGAGCAGTTCTTC.

J is TRBJ2-1 and V is TRBV27, with TRBD2 matching over 12 bases. Germline trimming cut 3 bases from V and 2 bases from J; bases unmatched to any gene: 5. Looked up from germline, CDR1 is MNHEY and CDR2 is SMNVEV (reference sequence). This CDR3 spans 17 amino acids. CDR3 DNA: TGTGCCAGCAGTTTTTTACTAGCGGGAGGAACCTACAATGAGCAGTTCTTC. Translating it yields CASSFLLAGGTYNEQFF.

This clonotype was seen repeatedly, ten times or more. The rearrangement links TRBV6-6 to TRBJ1-1; possibly TRBD1 for D (6 bases). The V and J ends lost 6 bases and 8 bases respectively, with 13 bases between them. This CDR3 has 12 residues. The germline V gene encodes CDR1 MNHNY and CDR2 SVGAGI (reference sequence). The CDR3 reads CASRQGHEEAFF. CDR3 nucleotide sequence: TGTGCCAGCAGGCAGGGGCACGAGGAAGCTTTCTTT.

This clonotype was seen more than once but under ten times. This chain uses TRBV11-1 with TRBJ2-6, with D perhaps matching TRBD1 (6 bases). The CDR3 is 20 amino acids. V was clipped by 3 bases and J by 2 bases, with 23 bases between them. Germline-derived CDR1 and CDR2 are SGHAT and FQDESV (reference sequence). The DNA for the CDR3 is TGTGCCAGCAGCTTTAGTGGCCTAACTACAGGGAGCCCTGGGGCCAACGTCCTGACTTTC. It specifies CASSFSGLTTGSPGANVLTF.

This clonotype was counted only a few times. The chain has TRBV4-2 and TRBJ1-1; D may be TRBD1 (5 bases). V lost 0 bases to trimming and J lost 11 bases, with 16 bases between them. Germline V gives CDR1 LGHNA, CDR2 YNFKEQ. This CDR3 has 14 residues. As DNA, the CDR3 is TGTGCCAGCAGCCAAGATAACAGGCCTGGGTGGGCTTTCTTT. It codes for CASSQDNRPGWAFF.

In this sample, this clonotype turned up a few times. The CDR3: CASSGIQGAADGYTF. DNA of the CDR3: TGTGCCAGCAGTGGTATTCAGGGGGCTGCGGATGGCTACACCTTC. The V call is TRBV25-1, the J call TRBJ1-2; 8 bases map to TRBD1. The CDR3 has 15 residues. Trimming cost V 4 bases and J 6 bases; bases outside gene matches: 10. Germline assignment: CDR1 MGHDK and CDR2 SYGVNS.

This clonotype was detected ten times or more. The rearrangement uses TRBV6-5 and TRBJ2-5; perhaps TRBD2 as D (5 bases). Trimming took 6 bases from V and 5 from J, leaving 7 bases between them. The CDR3 covers 11 residues. The germline V gene has CDR1 MNHEY and CDR2 SVGAGI. CDR3 loop: CASRTGETQYF. For the CDR3, the DNA is TGTGCCAGCAGAACGGGGGAGACCCAGTACTTC.

In its sample, this clonotype was seen many times. The chain is built from TRBV4-3 and TRBJ2-1; D is ambiguous. The CDR3 is 16 amino acids. Germline-derived CDR1 and CDR2 are LGHNA and YSLEER. Between the trimmed V and J ends, which lost 0 bases and 6 bases, there was a span of 15 bases. For the CDR3, the DNA is TGCGCCAGCAGCCAAGAACAGAGTGCCATGGGCAATGAGCAGTTCTTC. This gives the protein CASSQEQSAMGNEQFF.

This clonotype has at least ten counts. This chain joins TRBV11-2 and TRBJ1-4, with 9 bases fitting TRBD1. V lost 1 base to trimming and J lost 7 bases; unmatched junction nucleotides: 4. The CDR3 totals 15 residues. From germline, CDR1 is SGHAT and CDR2 FQNNGV. The CDR3 region is CASSLAQGAFEKLFF. Written as DNA, the CDR3 is TGTGCCAGCAGCTTAGCACAGGGGGCTTTTGAAAAACTGTTTTTT.

This chain connects TRBV15 to TRBJ2-3, with a weak D call TRBD2 (6 bases). The V gene's germline CDR1 is LNHNV and CDR2 YYDKDF (reference sequence). The CDR3 sequence is 11 residues long. V lost 8 bases and J 9 bases, leaving 12 bases between the germline ends. The CDR3 is CATGGMKTQYF. The CDR3 DNA reads as TGTGCCACCGGGGGGATGAAGACGCAGTATTTT.

The gene calls are TRBV28 and TRBJ2-7; the D gene is possibly TRBD2 (6 bases). CDR1 and CDR2 (germline): MDHEN, SYDVKM. The CDR3 runs 17 residues. V was cut by 2 bases and J by 3 bases, with 20 bases left in between. The CDR3 DNA reads TGTGCCAGCAGTTTAGGCCGTAGCGGTATGGGGGGCTACGAGCAGTACTTC. It yields the protein CASSLGRSGMGGYEQYF.

This clonotype was observed at least ten times. This chain connects TRBV20-1 to TRBJ2-3; D not certain. V shed 6 bases and J shed 0 bases, with 13 bases lying between them. CDR3 length: 14 residues. Germline-derived CDR1 and CDR2 are DFQATT and SNEGSKA (reference sequence). CDR3 DNA: TGCAGTGCCCCCAGAACCCTTAGCACAGATACGCAGTATTTT. Protein: CSAPRTLSTDTQYF.

The chain couples TRBV28 to TRBJ1-2; 7 nucleotides line up with TRBD1. CDR1 MDHEN and CDR2 SYDVKM come from the germline V gene. The CDR3 has 17 residues. Unmatched junction bases numbered 13, after V lost 6 bases and J lost 0 bases. DNA of the CDR3: TGTGCCAGCAGCTCAGTACTAACAGGGGCAGCTAACTATGGCTACACCTTC. It encodes CASSSVLTGAANYGYTF.

V and J are TRBV4-2 and TRBJ2-1, with TRBD2 as a possible D gene (5 bases). CDR3 length: 13 residues. CDR1 is LGHNA and CDR2 is YNFKEQ in the germline V gene. Trimming took off 0 bases at V and 15 bases at J, with 15 bases between the two ends. In nucleotides, the CDR3 is TGTGCCAGCAGCCAAGATCTGGTGGGAGCCCCGTTCTTC. Translating gives CASSQDLVGAPFF.

In its sample, this clonotype was seen a few times. The J gene is TRBJ2-1, the V gene TRBV7-9, with 9 bases fitting TRBD2. Losses at the gene ends were 4 bases for V and 4 bases for J; bases not matched to a gene: 5. This CDR3 is 15 amino acids long. Germline assignment: CDR1 SEHNR and CDR2 FQNEAQ (reference sequence). The CDR3 sequence: CASSSRLAEYNEQFF. CDR3 coding DNA: TGTGCCAGCAGCTCCAGACTAGCGGAGTACAATGAGCAGTTCTTC.

This clonotype was detected many times. The chain combines TRBV7-2 with TRBJ2-3; D unclear. Germline lookup yields CDR1 SGHTA and CDR2 FQGNSA. V was trimmed by 2 bases and J by 5 bases, leaving 14 bases between them. The CDR3 runs 15 residues. The DNA of the CDR3 is TGTGCCAGCAGCTTAAAGGTCATGGGCGGAGATACGCAGTATTTT. Protein sequence: CASSLKVMGGDTQYF.

J is TRBJ2-3 and V is TRBV28, with 10 positions matching TRBD2. Germline loops: CDR1 MDHEN, CDR2 SYDVKM. V trimming: 6 bases; J trimming: 4 bases; junction bases outside the gene matches: 10. There are 16 residues in the CDR3. In DNA form, the CDR3 reads TGTGCCAGCAGGGGCGATAGCGGGAGGAGCCCAGATACGCAGTATTTT. Amino acids: CASRGDSGRSPDTQYF.

This clonotype was seen only a few times. The chain uses TRBV2 and TRBJ1-1; tentatively, D is TRBD1 (5 bases). The CDR3 has 14 amino acids. Trimming removed 3 bases from V and 10 bases from J, with 18 bases in between. Germline V gene lookup returns CDR1 SNHLY and CDR2 FYNNEI. CDR3: CASSEVLGRGGAFF. CDR3 nucleotide sequence: TGTGCCAGCAGTGAGGTCCTCGGGAGGGGAGGAGCTTTCTTT.

Many counts were recorded for this clonotype. This chain joins TRBV7-2 and TRBJ2-7; 11 bases agree with TRBD2. Germline V gene lookup returns CDR1 SGHTA and CDR2 FQGNSA. Losses at the gene ends were 1 base for V and 7 bases for J; bases not matched to a gene: 9. The CDR3 is 16 amino acids. CDR3 nucleotides: TGTGCCAGCAGCTTAGAATTCGGGCTAGCGGGGGGAGAGCAGTACTTC. It codes for CASSLEFGLAGGEQYF.